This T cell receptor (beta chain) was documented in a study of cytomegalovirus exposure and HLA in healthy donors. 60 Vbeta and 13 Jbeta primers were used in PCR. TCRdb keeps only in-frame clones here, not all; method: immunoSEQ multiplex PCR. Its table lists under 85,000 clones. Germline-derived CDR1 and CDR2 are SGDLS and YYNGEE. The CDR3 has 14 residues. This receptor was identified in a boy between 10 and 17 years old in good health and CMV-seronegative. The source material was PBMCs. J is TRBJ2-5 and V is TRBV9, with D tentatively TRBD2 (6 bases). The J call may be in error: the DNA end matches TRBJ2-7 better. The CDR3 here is CASSVSPGRNEQYF. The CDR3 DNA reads TGTGCCAGCAGCGTATCCCCGGGGAGGAACGAGCAGTACTTC.